A single sample gave rise to the 13 T cell receptor beta chains below, sequenced in a study of blood T cell repertoires in COVID-19. Some clones are missing from TCRdb's copy, which holds only in-frame ones; the method was immunoSEQ multiplex PCR. This sample has about 70,000 clones, with roughly 80% found just once. The sequenced sample consisted of peripheral blood. These receptors all come from a woman aged 60-75 years with acute or convalescent COVID-19.

The CDR3 DNA sequence: TGCGCCAGCAGGCTGGACAGCCTCAACTATGGCTACACCTTC. Amino acids: CASRLDSLNYGYTF. The chain is built from TRBV5-1 and TRBJ1-2; tentatively, D is TRBD1 (6 bases). Germline assignment: CDR1 SGHRS and CDR2 YFSETQ. V was shortened by 5 bases and J by 2 bases, with 13 bases between the two germline ends. There are 14 residues in the CDR3.

The chain is built from TRBV7-9 and TRBJ2-2; TRBD2 agrees at 8 bases. The CDR3 has 16 amino acids. CDR1 SEHNR and CDR2 FQNEAQ come from the germline V gene (reference sequence). J lost 7 bases, V lost 5 bases, and 12 bases had no gene match. The CDR3 spells CASSLRLGLESGELFF. CDR3 DNA sequence: TGTGCCAGCAGCCTCCGTCTGGGACTAGAAAGCGGGGAGCTGTTTTTT.

The sample holds a few counts of this clone. The genes are TRBV18 and TRBJ2-1, with D maybe TRBD1 (6 bases). Germline CDR1 and CDR2: KGHSH and LQKENI. The CDR3 extends over 18 amino acids. V shed 3 bases and J shed 2 bases, with 20 bases lying between them. CDR3 sequence (DNA): TGTGCCAGCTCACCGGTAGGGCTAACAGGGATCACCTACAATGAGCAGTTCTTC. Translated, it gives CASSPVGLTGITYNEQFF.

The sample holds one count of this clone. The J gene is TRBJ1-5, the V gene TRBV19; D remains ambiguous. Trimming cost V 5 bases and J 4 bases, with 6 bases left between them. The CDR3 sequence is 12 residues long. CDR1 and CDR2 (germline): LNHDA, SQIVND (reference sequence). CDR3 DNA sequence: TGTGCCAGTAGTGTCGGGAATCAGCCCCAGCATTTT. Residues: CASSVGNQPQHF. The complete variable domain, with remaining parts taken from reference TRBV19 and TRBJ1-5, reads DGGITQSPKYLFRKEGQNVTLSCEQNLNHDAMYWYRQDPGQGLRLIYYSQIVNDFQKGDIAEGYSVSREKKESFPLTVTSAQKNPTAFYLCASSVGNQPQHFGDGTRLSIL.

This clone showed up just a few times. The V and J genes are TRBV24-1 and TRBJ2-3; 16 nucleotides match TRBD2. Trimming cost V 4 bases and J 2 bases; bases outside gene matches: 11. From germline, CDR1 is KGHDR and CDR2 SFDVKD. The CDR3 is made up of 20 amino acids. CDR3 DNA: TGTGCCACCAGTGAAGGGTCGGGACTAGCGGGAGGGCCCCACACAGATACGCAGTATTTT. This sequence encodes CATSEGSGLAGGPHTDTQYF.

The CDR3 DNA is TGTGCCAGCAGCTTCGGCAGGACTTTGAACACTGAAGCTTTCTTT. Amino acids: CASSFGRTLNTEAFF. The rearrangement joins TRBV5-8 to TRBJ1-1, with unresolved D. The CDR3 has 15 amino acids. Germline CDR1 reads SGHTS; CDR2 reads YDEGEE. Between the trimmed V and J ends, which lost 2 bases and 0 bases, there was a span of 11 bases.

V gene TRBV27 combines with J gene TRBJ1-1; D is undetermined. Trimming pared 6 bases from V and 4 bases from J, leaving 12 bases between. Germline values: CDR1 MNHEY, CDR2 SMNVEV (reference sequence). CDR3 size: 13 residues. The CDR3 sequence is CASSPPGGTEAFF. Here the CDR3 DNA reads TGTGCCAGCAGCCCCCCTGGCGGCACTGAAGCTTTCTTT.

The chain carries TRBV5-4 and TRBJ1-1, with TRBD1 as a possible D gene (6 bases). Trimming took 4 bases from V and 0 from J, leaving 19 bases between them. The germline V gene has CDR1 SGHNT and CDR2 YYREEE (reference sequence). CDR3 size: 17 residues. The CDR3 region has the DNA TGTGCCAGCAGCCCGGACAGCACTAAGGGCATGAACACTGAAGCTTTCTTT. Protein: CASSPDSTKGMNTEAFF. Using reference TRBV5-4 and TRBJ1-1 for the parts outside the CDR3, the full variable domain is ETGVTQSPTHLIKTRGQQVTLRCSSQSGHNTVSWYQQALGQGPQFIFQYYREEENGRGNFPPRFSGLQFPNYSSELNVNALELDDSALYLCASSPDSTKGMNTEAFFGQGTRLTVV.

The genes are TRBV5-4 and TRBJ1-5, with D maybe TRBD1 (5 bases). CDR3 size: 15 residues. Germline V gene lookup returns CDR1 SGHNT and CDR2 YYREEE (reference sequence). V was clipped by 4 bases and J by 2 bases, with 13 bases between them. Here the CDR3 reads CASSRDPRGNQPQHF. CDR3 in DNA: TGTGCCAGCAGCCGAGACCCCAGGGGCAATCAGCCCCAGCATTTT. The full variable domain, with the rest looked up from reference TRBV5-4 and TRBJ1-5, is ETGVTQSPTHLIKTRGQQVTLRCSSQSGHNTVSWYQQALGQGPQFIFQYYREEENGRGNFPPRFSGLQFPNYSSELNVNALELDDSALYLCASSRDPRGNQPQHFGDGTRLSIL.

The rearrangement uses TRBV27 and TRBJ2-7; D perhaps matches TRBD1 (5 bases). The length of the CDR3 is 15 residues. The germline CDR1 and CDR2 sequences are MNHEY and SMNVEV (reference sequence). V was clipped by 2 bases and J by 1 base, with 12 bases between them. CDR3 DNA sequence: TGTGCCAGCAGTTTAGCAGGGCCGTCATCCTACGAGCAGTACTTC. Residues: CASSLAGPSSYEQYF.

J is TRBJ1-2 and V is TRBV5-6; the D gene is possibly TRBD1 (5 bases). CDR1 is SGHDT and CDR2 is YYEEEE in the germline V gene. V gave up 0 bases and J gave up 5 bases, with 14 bases separating them. The CDR3 is 15 residues long. Here the CDR3 DNA reads TGTGCCAGCAGCTTGGCCCGTGGGGCAAAGTATGGCTACACCTTC. Amino acids: CASSLARGAKYGYTF.

The V call is TRBV5-1, the J call TRBJ2-1; 8 bases match TRBD2. The CDR3 totals 15 residues. Germline lookup yields CDR1 SGHRS and CDR2 YFSETQ. Trimming at V came to 4 bases and at J to 10 bases, leaving 13 bases not matched to a gene. The chain's CDR3 is CASSTSGQLNDEQFF. The CDR3 nucleotides read TGCGCCAGCAGCACTAGCGGACAGCTAAATGACGAGCAGTTCTTC. Drawing the rest from reference TRBV5-1 and TRBJ2-1, the complete variable domain is KAGVTQTPRYLIKTRGQQVTLSCSPISGHRSVSWYQQTPGQGLQFLFEYFSETQRNKGNFPGRFSGRQFSNSRSEMNVSTLELGDSALYLCASSTSGQLNDEQFFGPGTRLTVL.

V usage is TRBV27 and J usage is TRBJ1-1; D possibly corresponds to TRBD1 (5 bases). This CDR3 comprises 17 residues. Germline CDR1 is MNHEY and CDR2 is SMNVEV (reference sequence). V lost 3 bases, J lost 0 bases, and 17 bases lay in between. CDR3 loop: CASSFRGVSSLNTEAFF. The CDR3 region has the DNA TGTGCCAGCAGTTTTCGGGGGGTGTCTTCCTTGAACACTGAAGCTTTCTTT.